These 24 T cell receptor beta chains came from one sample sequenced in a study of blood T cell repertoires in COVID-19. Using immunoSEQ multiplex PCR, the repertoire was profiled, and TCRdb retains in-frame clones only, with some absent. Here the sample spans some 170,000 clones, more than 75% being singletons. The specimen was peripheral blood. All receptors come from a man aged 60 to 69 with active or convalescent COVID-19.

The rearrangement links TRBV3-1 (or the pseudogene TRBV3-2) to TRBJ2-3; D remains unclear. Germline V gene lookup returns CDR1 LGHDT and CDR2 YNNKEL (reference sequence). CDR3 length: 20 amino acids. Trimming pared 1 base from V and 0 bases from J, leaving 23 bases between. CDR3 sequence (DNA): TGTGCCAGCAGCCAAGCCCTTGGCGAGACAACTCAACCTAGCACAGATACGCAGTATTTT. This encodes CASSQALGETTQPSTDTQYF.

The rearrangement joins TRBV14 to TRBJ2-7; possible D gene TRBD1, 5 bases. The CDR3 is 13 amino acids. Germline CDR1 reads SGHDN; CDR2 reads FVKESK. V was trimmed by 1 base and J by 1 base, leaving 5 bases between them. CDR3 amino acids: CASSQGQSYEQYF. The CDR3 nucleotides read TGTGCCAGCAGCCAAGGACAGTCCTACGAGCAGTACTTC. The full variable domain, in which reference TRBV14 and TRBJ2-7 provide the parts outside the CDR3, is EAGVTQFPSHSVIEKGQTVTLRCDPISGHDNLYWYRRVMGKEIKFLLHFVKESKQDESGMPNNRFLAERTGGTYSTLKVQPAELEDSGVYFCASSQGQSYEQYFGPGTRLTVT.

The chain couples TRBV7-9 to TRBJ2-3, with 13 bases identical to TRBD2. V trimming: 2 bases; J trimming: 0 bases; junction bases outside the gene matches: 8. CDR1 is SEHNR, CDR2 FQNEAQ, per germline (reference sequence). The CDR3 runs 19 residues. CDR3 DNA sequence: TGTGCCAGCAGCTTAAGCCGACTAGCGGGAGGCTCTAGCACAGATACGCAGTATTTT. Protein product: CASSLSRLAGGSSTDTQYF.

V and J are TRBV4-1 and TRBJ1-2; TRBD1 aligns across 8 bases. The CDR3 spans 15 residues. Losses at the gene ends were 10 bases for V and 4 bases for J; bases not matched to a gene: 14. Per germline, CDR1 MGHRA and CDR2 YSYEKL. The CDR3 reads CATRMRGTGRYGYTF. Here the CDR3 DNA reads TGCGCCACCCGGATGAGGGGGACAGGCCGCTATGGCTACACCTTC.

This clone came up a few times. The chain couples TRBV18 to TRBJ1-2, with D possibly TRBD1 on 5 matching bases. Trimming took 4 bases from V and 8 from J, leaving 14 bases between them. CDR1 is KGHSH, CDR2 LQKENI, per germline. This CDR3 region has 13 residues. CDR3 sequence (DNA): TGTGCCAGCTCACAACCGGCAGGGTGGGGCTACACCTTC. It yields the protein CASSQPAGWGYTF.

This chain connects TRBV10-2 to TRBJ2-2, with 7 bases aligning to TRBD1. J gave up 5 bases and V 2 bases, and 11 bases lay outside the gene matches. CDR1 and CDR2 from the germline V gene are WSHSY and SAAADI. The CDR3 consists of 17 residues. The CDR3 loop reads CASSEPLTGVGTGELFF. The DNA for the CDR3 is TGCGCCAGCAGTGAGCCCCTTACAGGGGTGGGTACCGGGGAGCTGTTTTTT.

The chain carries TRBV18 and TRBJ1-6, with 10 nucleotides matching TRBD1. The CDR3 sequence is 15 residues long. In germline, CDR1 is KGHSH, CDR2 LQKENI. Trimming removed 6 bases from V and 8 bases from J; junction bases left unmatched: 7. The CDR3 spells CASSDGQGGHSPLHF. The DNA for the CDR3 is TGTGCCAGCTCGGACGGACAGGGGGGTCATTCACCCCTCCACTTT.

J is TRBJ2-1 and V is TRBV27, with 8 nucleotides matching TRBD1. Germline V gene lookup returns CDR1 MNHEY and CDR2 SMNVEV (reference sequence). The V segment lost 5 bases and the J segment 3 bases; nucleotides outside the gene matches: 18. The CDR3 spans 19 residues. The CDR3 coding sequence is TGTGCCAGCAGTCTCTCCGGGACAGGTGCCACTCTTGGCTACAATGAGCAGTTCTTC. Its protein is CASSLSGTGATLGYNEQFF.

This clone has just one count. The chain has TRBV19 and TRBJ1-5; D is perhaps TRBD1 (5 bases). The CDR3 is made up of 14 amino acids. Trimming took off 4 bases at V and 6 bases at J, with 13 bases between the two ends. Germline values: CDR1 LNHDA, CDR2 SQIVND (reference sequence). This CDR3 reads CASSTGGIGQPQHF. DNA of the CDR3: TGTGCCAGTAGTACCGGGGGGATCGGTCAGCCCCAGCATTTT. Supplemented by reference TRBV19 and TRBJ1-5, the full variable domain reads DGGITQSPKYLFRKEGQNVTLSCEQNLNHDAMYWYRQDPGQGLRLIYYSQIVNDFQKGDIAEGYSVSREKKESFPLTVTSAQKNPTAFYLCASSTGGIGQPQHFGDGTRLSIL.

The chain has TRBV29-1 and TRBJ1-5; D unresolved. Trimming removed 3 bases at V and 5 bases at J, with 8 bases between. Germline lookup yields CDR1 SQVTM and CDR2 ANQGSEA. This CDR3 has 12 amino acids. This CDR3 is CSVDSPDQPQHF. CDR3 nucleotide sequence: TGCAGCGTTGATTCGCCGGATCAGCCCCAGCATTTT.

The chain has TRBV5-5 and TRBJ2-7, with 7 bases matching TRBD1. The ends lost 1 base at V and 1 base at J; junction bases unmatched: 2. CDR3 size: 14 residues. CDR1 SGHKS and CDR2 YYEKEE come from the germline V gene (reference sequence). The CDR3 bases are TGTGCCAGCAGCTTGTTCAGGGGGTCCTACGAGCAGTACTTC. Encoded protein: CASSLFRGSYEQYF.

CDR3 residues: CATTRRGGNTEAFF. CDR3 DNA sequence: TGTGCCACCACACGGAGGGGGGGTAACACTGAAGCTTTCTTT. The chain combines TRBV6-5 with TRBJ1-1, with a weak D call TRBD1 (6 bases). V dropped 10 bases and J dropped 2 bases, with 17 bases sitting between them. Germline V gene sequence: CDR1 MNHEY, CDR2 SVGAGI. CDR3 length: 14 amino acids.

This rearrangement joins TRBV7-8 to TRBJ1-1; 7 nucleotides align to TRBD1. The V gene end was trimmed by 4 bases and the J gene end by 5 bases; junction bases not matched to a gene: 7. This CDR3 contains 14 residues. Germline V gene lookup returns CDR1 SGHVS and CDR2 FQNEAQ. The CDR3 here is CASSSTGFTTEAFF. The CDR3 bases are TGTGCCAGCAGCTCGACAGGGTTTACGACTGAAGCTTTCTTT.

DNA of the CDR3: TGTGCCAGCAGCTTCAGCGGAGCCTCCTACGAGCAGTACTTC. Protein: CASSFSGASYEQYF. J is TRBJ2-7 and V is TRBV7-2, with D maybe TRBD2 (5 bases). Trimming removed 3 bases from V and 0 bases from J, with 9 bases in between. CDR1 and CDR2 (germline): SGHTA, FQGNSA. The CDR3 has 14 amino acids. Variable domain in full (rest from reference TRBV7-2 and TRBJ2-7): GAGVSQSPSNKVTEKGKDVELRCDPISGHTALYWYRQSLGQGLEFLIYFQGNSAPDKSGLPSDRFSAERTGGSVSTLTIQRTQQEDSAVYLCASSFSGASYEQYFGPGTRLTVT.

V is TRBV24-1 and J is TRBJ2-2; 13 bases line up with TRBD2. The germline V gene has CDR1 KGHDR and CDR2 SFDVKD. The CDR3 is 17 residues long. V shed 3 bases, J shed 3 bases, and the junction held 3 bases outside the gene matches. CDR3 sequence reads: CATSDNGLAGDTGELFF. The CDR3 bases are TGTGCCACCAGTGATAACGGACTAGCGGGGGACACCGGGGAGCTGTTTTTT.

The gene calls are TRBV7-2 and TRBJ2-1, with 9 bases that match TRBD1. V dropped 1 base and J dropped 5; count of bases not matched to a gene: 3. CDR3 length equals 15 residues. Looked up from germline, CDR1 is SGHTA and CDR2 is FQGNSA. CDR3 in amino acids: CASSLGGQGHNEQFF. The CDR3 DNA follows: TGTGCCAGCAGCTTAGGGGGACAGGGCCACAATGAGCAGTTCTTC.

The CDR3 region has the DNA TGTGCCAGTAGTATGGGGACTAGCCTGGGATCCAGCTCCTACGAGCAGTACTTC. Translated, it gives CASSMGTSLGSSSYEQYF. The rearrangement uses TRBV19 and TRBJ2-7, with 9 bases aligning to TRBD2. The CDR3 runs 18 residues. Germline V gene data show CDR1 as LNHDA and CDR2 as SQIVND (reference sequence). Unmatched junction bases numbered 12, after V lost 3 bases and J lost 0 bases.

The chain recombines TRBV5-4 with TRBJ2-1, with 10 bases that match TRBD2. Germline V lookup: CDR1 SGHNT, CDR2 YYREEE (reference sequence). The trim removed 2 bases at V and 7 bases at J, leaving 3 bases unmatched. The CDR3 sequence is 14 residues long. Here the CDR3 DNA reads TGTGCCAGCAGCTTAAGCGGGGGGGCAAATGAGCAGTTCTTC. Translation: CASSLSGGANEQFF. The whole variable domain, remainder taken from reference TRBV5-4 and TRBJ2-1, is ETGVTQSPTHLIKTRGQQVTLRCSSQSGHNTVSWYQQALGQGPQFIFQYYREEENGRGNFPPRFSGLQFPNYSSELNVNALELDDSALYLCASSLSGGANEQFFGPGTRLTVL.

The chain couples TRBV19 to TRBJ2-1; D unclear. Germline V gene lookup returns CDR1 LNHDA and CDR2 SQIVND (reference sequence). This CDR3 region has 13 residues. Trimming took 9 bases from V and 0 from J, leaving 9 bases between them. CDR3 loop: CASRVSSYNEQFF. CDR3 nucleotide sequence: TGTGCCAGCCGAGTGAGCTCCTACAATGAGCAGTTCTTC.

CDR3 coding DNA: TGTGCCAGCAGCACTTACTACGAGCAGTACTTC. Translation gives CASSTYYEQYF. This chain uses TRBV7-8 with TRBJ2-7; unclear D gene. Germline V lookup: CDR1 SGHVS, CDR2 FQNEAQ. This CDR3 comprises 11 residues. V gave up 5 bases and J gave up 3 bases, with 5 bases separating them. Complete variable domain (other parts from reference TRBV7-8 and TRBJ2-7): GAGVSQSPRYKVAKRGQDVALRCDPISGHVSLFWYQQALGQGPEFLTYFQNEAQLDKSGLPSDRFFAERPEGSVSTLKIQRTQQEDSAVYLCASSTYYEQYFGPGTRLTVT.

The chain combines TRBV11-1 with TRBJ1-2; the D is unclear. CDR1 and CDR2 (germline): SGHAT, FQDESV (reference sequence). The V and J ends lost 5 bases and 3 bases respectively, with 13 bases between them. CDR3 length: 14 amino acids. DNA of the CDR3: TGTGCCAGCAGCCCCTCACGGGAGTACTATGGCTACACCTTC. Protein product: CASSPSREYYGYTF.

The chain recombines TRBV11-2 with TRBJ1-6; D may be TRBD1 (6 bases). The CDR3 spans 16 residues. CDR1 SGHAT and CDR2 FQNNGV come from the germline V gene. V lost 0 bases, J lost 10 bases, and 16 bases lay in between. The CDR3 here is CASSLDLGAGESPLHF. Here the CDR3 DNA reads TGTGCCAGCAGCTTAGATCTGGGGGCCGGGGAATCACCCCTCCACTTT.

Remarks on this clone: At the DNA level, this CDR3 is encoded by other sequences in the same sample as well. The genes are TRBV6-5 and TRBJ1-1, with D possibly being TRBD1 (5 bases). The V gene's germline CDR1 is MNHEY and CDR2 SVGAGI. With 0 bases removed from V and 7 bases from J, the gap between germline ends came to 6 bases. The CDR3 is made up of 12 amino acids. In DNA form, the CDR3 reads TGTGCCAGCAGTTACTCGGGGCTTGAAGCTTTCTTT. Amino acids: CASSYSGLEAFF.

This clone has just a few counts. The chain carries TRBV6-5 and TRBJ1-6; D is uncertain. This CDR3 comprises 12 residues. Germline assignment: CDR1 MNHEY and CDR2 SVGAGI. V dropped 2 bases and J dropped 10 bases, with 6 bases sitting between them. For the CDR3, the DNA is TGTGCCAGCAGTTACGGTCGGTCACCCCTCCACTTT. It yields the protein CASSYGRSPLHF.